A selection of T cell receptor beta chains follows, all from one sample in a study of blood T cell repertoires in COVID-19. Method: immunoSEQ multiplex PCR; TCRdb's copy keeps in-frame clones and lacks some. Among about 260,000 clones listed, about 85% were seen once. The sequencing sample was made of peripheral blood. The receptors originated from a man in his 60s with acute or convalescent COVID-19. Each CDR3 is given with its conserved first and last residue. The order of the fields is CDR3 protein, CDR3 DNA, clone size, J gene, D gene, V gene. D genes are given only for firm matches. Rows give clone size only sometimes, using once, few, many, or a class for an expanded clone.

CASSPRDSNSNQPQHF,TGTGCCAGCTCACCAAGGGACAGCAATAGCAATCAGCCCCAGCATTTT,.,TRBJ1-5,TRBD1,TRBV18
CATSDSLLDRGRVYNQPQHF,TGTGCCACCAGTGATTCCCTTCTTGACAGGGGAAGGGTCTATAATCAGCCCCAGCATTTT,.,TRBJ1-5,TRBD1,TRBV24-1
CASSQGGGGTEAFF,TGTGCCAGCAGCCAAGGGGGGGGTGGCACTGAAGCTTTCTTT,once,TRBJ1-1,.,TRBV3-1/TRBV3-2
CASSPNYSGSKIYEQYF,TGTGCCAGCTCACCAAACTATAGCGGGAGCAAGATCTACGAGCAGTACTTC,.,TRBJ2-7,TRBD2,TRBV18
CASSRQGGLKNEQFF,TGTGCCAGCAGCCGACAGGGGGGACTGAAAAATGAGCAGTTCTTC,.,TRBJ2-1,TRBD1,TRBV3-1/TRBV3-2
CASSWGGTRNTEAFF,TGTGCCAGCAGCTGGGGAGGGACGAGGAACACTGAAGCTTTCTTT,.,TRBJ1-1,.,TRBV7-8
CASSDYRDDSPLHF,TGTGCCAGCAGTGACTACAGGGATGATTCACCCCTCCACTTT,.,TRBJ1-6,.,TRBV6-4
CASSLVAQVSGANVLTF,TGTGCCAGCAGCTTAGTTGCGCAAGTCTCTGGGGCCAACGTCCTGACTTTC,once,TRBJ2-6,.,TRBV7-8
CASSRLAGTYNEQFF,TGTGCCAGCAGCAGACTAGCGGGGACATACAATGAGCAGTTCTTC,.,TRBJ2-1,TRBD2,TRBV6-6
CASSGLAGVYSYEQYF,TGTGCCAGTAGTGGACTAGCGGGAGTATACTCCTACGAGCAGTACTTC,few,TRBJ2-7,TRBD2,TRBV19
CASSPSAGGLSYEQYF,TGTGCCAGCAGTCCTTCGGCAGGGGGCCTCTCCTACGAGCAGTACTTC,.,TRBJ2-7,TRBD1,TRBV27
CSVEDAGSLAYNEQFF,TGCAGCGTTGAAGATGCCGGATCACTAGCGTACAATGAGCAGTTCTTC,.,TRBJ2-1,TRBD2,TRBV29-1
CASSLANHRRGGDGYTF,TGTGCCAGCAGCTTAGCGAACCACCGACGGGGAGGAGATGGCTACACCTTC,.,TRBJ1-2,.,TRBV7-6
CASSQAGLAVFRYEQYF,TGCGCCAGCAGCCAAGCGGGACTAGCGGTTTTTCGCTACGAGCAGTACTTC,.,TRBJ2-7,TRBD2,TRBV4-1
CASSPGQATNNEQFF,TGCGCCAGCAGCCCGGGACAGGCTACCAACAATGAGCAGTTCTTC,.,TRBJ2-1,TRBD1,TRBV5-1
CASSLKGAGYGYTF,TGTGCCAGCAGTTTAAAGGGGGCCGGCTATGGCTACACCTTC,.,TRBJ1-2,TRBD1,TRBV27
CASSRERGGSYEQYF,TGTGCCAGTAGTCGGGAGCGGGGGGGCTCCTACGAGCAGTACTTC,.,TRBJ2-7,TRBD2,TRBV19
CASSRGLLTDTQYF,TGTGCCAGTAGTAGAGGACTTCTCACAGATACGCAGTATTTT,.,TRBJ2-3,.,TRBV19